These 30 T cell receptor beta chains share one sample of origin, sequenced in a study of CD8 T cells in Susac syndrome. RNA, at roughly 0.45 to 1 ug, was reverse transcribed with random hexamers. Each CDR3 protein gets one entry after TCRdb re-called the immunoSEQ multiplex PCR reads with MiXCR. The data contain around 100,000 distinct CDR3 sequences, 95% of them singletons. Material: CD8+ T cells from PBMCs. The source is a human donor with Susac syndrome.

The chain recombines TRBV20-1 with TRBJ2-5; the match to TRBD2 covers 9 bases. V shed 7 bases, J shed 5 bases, and the junction held 17 bases outside the gene matches. Germline V CDR1 and CDR2: DFQATT, SNEGSKA (reference sequence). This CDR3 has 16 amino acids. DNA for the CDR3: TGCAGTGTTCGCCCTAGCGGGAATGGATTCCTGGAGACCCAGTACTTC. Amino acid sequence: CSVRPSGNGFLETQYF.

V usage is TRBV7-9 and J usage is TRBJ2-7; D is unresolved. Germline V CDR1 and CDR2: SEHNR, FQNEAQ (reference sequence). V was pared by 5 bases and J by 3 bases, with 11 bases between. The CDR3 runs 13 residues. DNA for the CDR3: TGTGCCAGCAGCCTAGGGTGGAGCTACGAGCAGTACTTC. This encodes CASSLGWSYEQYF.

CDR3 region: CASSVAQGEETQYF. CDR3 sequence (DNA): TGTGCCAGCAGCGTCGCCCAGGGAGAAGAGACCCAGTACTTC. The V call is TRBV9, the J call TRBJ2-5; D tentatively fits TRBD1 or TRBD2 (5 bases each). Germline lookup yields CDR1 SGDLS and CDR2 YYNGEE. The CDR3 consists of 14 residues. V was shortened by 2 bases and J by 3 bases, with 11 bases between the two germline ends.

The chain is built from TRBV7-9 and TRBJ1-3; D may be TRBD1 (5 bases). The CDR3 runs 19 residues. Germline V gene lookup returns CDR1 SEHNR and CDR2 FQNEAQ (reference sequence). The V end was cut by 1 base, the J end by 0 bases, with 19 bases between. The CDR3 reads CASSLGAKRGASSGNTIYF. CDR3 in DNA: TGTGCCAGCAGCTTAGGGGCGAAGAGGGGCGCAAGCTCTGGAAACACCATATATTTT.

This chain connects TRBV5-4 to TRBJ2-3; D unclear. The CDR3 consists of 13 residues. V was clipped by 5 bases and J by 3 bases, with 10 bases between them. CDR1 is SGHNT and CDR2 is YYREEE in the germline V gene (reference sequence). CDR3 sequence reads: CASSTRGTDTQYF. DNA for the CDR3: TGTGCCAGCAGTACACGTGGGACAGATACGCAGTATTTT. Variable domain in full (rest from reference TRBV5-4 and TRBJ2-3): ETGVTQSPTHLIKTRGQQVTLRCSSQSGHNTVSWYQQALGQGPQFIFQYYREEENGRGNFPPRFSGLQFPNYSSELNVNALELDDSALYLCASSTRGTDTQYFGPGTRLTVL.

The J gene is TRBJ1-1, the V gene TRBV2, with D unclear. This CDR3 contains 11 residues. V was clipped by 7 bases and J by 6 bases, with 9 bases between them. The V gene's germline CDR1 is SNHLY and CDR2 FYNNEI. CDR3 DNA sequence: TGTGCCAGCACCGACGCCCCTGAAGCTTTCTTT. Protein product: CASTDAPEAFF.

This chain's CDR3 is CASSQGATVGGYGYTF. The CDR3, as DNA: TGCGCCAGCAGCCAAGGGGCGACAGTTGGGGGCTATGGCTACACCTTC. This chain joins TRBV4-1 and TRBJ1-2; TRBD1 is a possible D gene (5 bases). This CDR3 region has 16 residues. Between the trimmed V and J ends, which lost 1 base and 4 bases, there was a span of 16 bases. Germline values: CDR1 MGHRA, CDR2 YSYEKL.

The chain has TRBV11-2 and TRBJ2-5; 9 nucleotides agree with TRBD1. Germline CDR1 SGHAT, CDR2 FQNNGV. The CDR3 length is 16 residues. Germline trimming cut 5 bases from V and 5 bases from J; bases unmatched to any gene: 12. CDR3 coding DNA: TGTGCCAGCAGCCTAATGCCGGACAGGGGCTGGGAGACCCAGTACTTC. As protein: CASSLMPDRGWETQYF. Looking up the rest from reference TRBV11-2 and TRBJ2-5 gives the full variable domain: EAGVAQSPRYKIIEKRQSVAFWCNPISGHATLYWYQQILGQGPKLLIQFQNNGVVDDSQLPKDRFSAERLKGVDSTLKIQPAKLEDSAVYLCASSLMPDRGWETQYFGPGTRLLVL.

The V call is TRBV29-1, the J call TRBJ1-2; maybe TRBD1 (5 bases). The CDR3 is 13 residues long. V lost 4 bases to trimming and J lost 1 base, with 10 bases between them. Germline V gene data show CDR1 as SQVTM and CDR2 as ANQGSEA. The DNA of the CDR3 is TGCAGCGTTGTTATAGGGGATAACTATGGCTACACCTTC. Its protein is CSVVIGDNYGYTF. The complete variable domain, with remaining parts taken from reference TRBV29-1 and TRBJ1-2, reads SAVISQKPSRDICQRGTSLTIQCQVDSQVTMMFWYRQQPGQSLTLIATANQGSEATYESGFVIDKFPISRPNLTFSTLTVSNMSPEDSSIYLCSVVIGDNYGYTFGSGTRLTVV.

This chain connects TRBV4-1 to TRBJ2-1; TRBD1 is a possible D gene (6 bases). Trimming shortened V by 9 bases and J by 6 bases, and 15 bases separated the two germline ends. Germline CDR1 MGHRA, CDR2 YSYEKL. The CDR3 loop spans 13 amino acids. The CDR3 reads CASADTGFNEQFF. The CDR3 DNA sequence: TGCGCCAGTGCGGACACAGGGTTCAATGAGCAGTTCTTC.

The chain has TRBV18 and TRBJ1-4, with TRBD1 matching 8 bases. This CDR3 is built from 13 residues. Germline V gene sequence: CDR1 KGHSH, CDR2 LQKENI. With V trimmed by 4 bases and J by 10 bases, 5 bases remained unmatched. CDR3 nucleotide sequence: TGTGCCAGCTCACAGGACAGGGCCGGAAAACTGTTTTTT. Amino acids: CASSQDRAGKLFF.

This clonotype was detected only once. The V call is TRBV10-3, the J call TRBJ2-7; maybe TRBD1 (6 bases). Trimming took off 7 bases at V and 3 bases at J, with 10 bases between the two ends. In germline, CDR1 is ENHRY, CDR2 SYGVKD. CDR3 size: 12 residues. The CDR3 sequence is CAITDSSYEQYF. The CDR3 bases are TGTGCCATCACGGACAGCAGCTACGAGCAGTACTTC.

J is TRBJ2-7 and V is TRBV10-3; D may match TRBD1 or TRBD2 (5 bases each). V dropped 9 bases and J dropped 6 bases, with 21 bases sitting between them. Looked up from germline, CDR1 is ENHRY and CDR2 is SYGVKD. The CDR3 is 14 residues long. The CDR3 DNA reads TGTGCCATTGCAACTGGACACACTAGTTCCGAGCAGTACTTC. This gives the protein CAIATGHTSSEQYF.

The chain combines TRBV12-3 or TRBV12-4 with TRBJ2-5; D not resolved. V was shortened by 7 bases and J by 4 bases, with 10 bases between the two germline ends. The CDR3 extends over 12 amino acids. CDR3 amino acids: CASTGSGETQYF. CDR3 nucleotides: TGTGCCAGCACCGGGTCTGGAGAGACCCAGTACTTC.

This rearrangement joins TRBV9 to TRBJ2-7, with D maybe TRBD1 (5 bases). This CDR3 spans 15 amino acids. Germline CDR1 is SGDLS and CDR2 is YYNGEE. V lost 0 bases and J lost 2, with 12 bases in between. This CDR3 reads CASSVEAGAAYEQYF. Written as DNA, the CDR3 is TGTGCCAGCAGCGTAGAGGCTGGGGCTGCCTACGAGCAGTACTTC.

The V gene is TRBV29-1, the J gene TRBJ1-2; D ambiguous. This CDR3 is 13 amino acids long. The germline V gene has CDR1 SQVTM and CDR2 ANQGSEA. Trimming took off 4 bases at V and 8 bases at J, with 17 bases between the two ends. The CDR3 is CSVGERAHGGYTF. DNA for the CDR3: TGCAGCGTTGGGGAAAGGGCCCATGGGGGCTACACCTTC.

This rearrangement joins TRBV7-2 to TRBJ2-7; 9 bases align to TRBD2. CDR3 length equals 15 residues. V was clipped by 5 bases and J by 4 bases; unmatched bases: 9. Germline V gene sequence: CDR1 SGHTA, CDR2 FQGNSA. DNA of the CDR3: TGTGCCAGCAGCGCCAGCGGGGGGAGGACTTACGAGCAGTACTTC. Amino acids: CASSASGGRTYEQYF.

The chain is built from TRBV9 and TRBJ1-2; 9 bases align to TRBD1. The V gene's germline CDR1 is SGDLS and CDR2 YYNGEE. The CDR3 is 15 residues long. The J segment lost 8 bases and the V segment lost 4 bases, leaving 12 bases of the junction unmatched. CDR3 region: CASSPGQGPTEGYTF. The CDR3 DNA reads TGTGCCAGCAGCCCGGGACAGGGTCCCACAGAGGGCTACACCTTC.

This chain joins TRBV5-1 and TRBJ2-7; D not resolved. The V and J ends lost 0 bases and 7 bases respectively, with 11 bases between them. The CDR3 totals 13 residues. Germline-derived CDR1 and CDR2 are SGHRS and YFSETQ. CDR3 sequence (DNA): TGCGCCAGCAGCTTGGGGCAGGCAAGGGAGCAGTACTTC. The encoded protein is CASSLGQAREQYF.

This sequence joins TRBV12-3 or TRBV12-4 and TRBJ2-1; 10 positions match TRBD1. The CDR3 is made up of 16 amino acids. V dropped 3 bases and J dropped 4; count of bases not matched to a gene: 6. CDR3 DNA: TGTGCCAGCAGTTTGTCGACAGGGGGCCCTTACAATGAGCAGTTCTTC. Protein sequence: CASSLSTGGPYNEQFF.

This chain links TRBV12-3 or TRBV12-4 with TRBJ2-7; TRBD1 or TRBD2 may be the D gene (5 bases each). Trimming pared 6 bases from V and 4 bases from J, leaving 10 bases between. The CDR3 runs to 12 residues. In DNA form, the CDR3 reads TGTGCCAGCAGCCAGGGACGGTACGAGCAGTACTTC. Its protein is CASSQGRYEQYF.

V usage is TRBV29-1 and J usage is TRBJ2-5, with D hard to call. Germline CDR1 and CDR2: SQVTM and ANQGSEA. The length of the CDR3 is 14 residues. Trimming stripped 4 bases from V and 1 base from J, with 13 bases between. This chain's CDR3 is CSVVAGPVQETQYF. CDR3 nucleotides: TGCAGCGTTGTCGCTGGTCCGGTCCAAGAGACCCAGTACTTC.

V is TRBV4-2 and J is TRBJ2-2; 8 bases are a match to TRBD2. The CDR3 sequence is 17 residues long. The V segment lost 0 bases and the J segment 6 bases; nucleotides outside the gene matches: 9. Per the germline V gene, CDR1 is LGHNA and CDR2 is YNFKEQ. Written as DNA, the CDR3 is TGTGCCAGCAGCCAAGAAGGAGCGGGGGCACCAGCCGGGGAGCTGTTTTTT. Its protein is CASSQEGAGAPAGELFF.

This clonotype was counted a single time. This rearrangement joins TRBV12-3 or TRBV12-4 to TRBJ1-2, with no clear D. This CDR3 is 11 amino acids long. Trimming left V 5 bases short and J 10 bases short, with 11 bases between. The CDR3 protein is CASSTLRYYTF. The CDR3 DNA sequence: TGTGCCAGCAGTACCCTCAGGTACTACACCTTC.

The chain carries TRBV14 and TRBJ2-7; TRBD2 agrees at 7 bases. This CDR3 is 17 amino acids long. Trimming cost V 4 bases and J 0 bases; bases outside gene matches: 12. CDR1 and CDR2 from the germline V gene are SGHDN and FVKESK. Here the CDR3 reads CASSPGRLIVSSYEQYF. CDR3 sequence (DNA): TGTGCCAGCAGCCCCGGGAGGCTTATCGTCAGCTCCTACGAGCAGTACTTC.

This chain joins TRBV19 and TRBJ1-1; D perhaps matches TRBD1 (6 bases). Germline V lookup: CDR1 LNHDA, CDR2 SQIVND (reference sequence). This CDR3 spans 14 amino acids. V dropped 6 bases and J dropped 0 bases, with 11 bases sitting between them. CDR3 coding DNA: TGTGCCAGTAGCCTCAGGGGTTTGAACACTGAAGCTTTCTTT. Translation gives CASSLRGLNTEAFF. The complete variable domain, with remaining parts taken from reference TRBV19 and TRBJ1-1, reads DGGITQSPKYLFRKEGQNVTLSCEQNLNHDAMYWYRQDPGQGLRLIYYSQIVNDFQKGDIAEGYSVSREKKESFPLTVTSAQKNPTAFYLCASSLRGLNTEAFFGQGTRLTVV.

The genes are TRBV9 and TRBJ2-1, with 7 positions matching TRBD1. The CDR3 is 17 amino acids. Germline loops: CDR1 SGDLS, CDR2 YYNGEE. J lost 0 bases, V lost 4 bases, and 10 bases had no gene match. The CDR3, as DNA: TGTGCCAGCAGCCCCTTCACAGGGGCGAGCTCCTACAATGAGCAGTTCTTC. It codes for CASSPFTGASSYNEQFF. Full variable domain (missing parts from reference TRBV9 and TRBJ2-1): DSGVTQTPKHLITATGQRVTLRCSPRSGDLSVYWYQQSLDQGLQFLIQYYNGEERAKGNILERFSAQQFPDLHSELNLSSLELGDSALYFCASSPFTGASSYNEQFFGPGTRLTVL.

V and J are TRBV25-1 and TRBJ2-5; 9 nucleotides agree with TRBD2. The CDR3 sequence is 16 residues long. V was pared by 1 base and J by 4 bases, with 7 bases of the junction left unmatched. The germline CDR1 and CDR2 sequences are MGHDK and SYGVNS. In nucleotides, the CDR3 is TGTGCCAGCAGTGAATTTGCTAGCGGGATGGGAGAGACCCAGTACTTC. Residues: CASSEFASGMGETQYF.

The chain couples TRBV7-9 to TRBJ1-2; no clear D. Between the trimmed V and J ends, which lost 5 bases and 0 bases, there was a span of 16 bases. Germline V lookup: CDR1 SEHNR, CDR2 FQNEAQ (reference sequence). The CDR3 loop spans 16 amino acids. CDR3 sequence reads: CASSPSVGLTNYGYTF. CDR3 nucleotide sequence: TGTGCCAGCAGCCCATCGGTAGGCCTTACTAACTATGGCTACACCTTC.

Only one count was recorded for this clonotype. The rearrangement uses TRBV13 and TRBJ1-2, with D possibly matching TRBD1 (6 bases). This CDR3 has 13 residues. Trimming removed 6 bases at V and 6 bases at J, with 14 bases between. Germline-derived CDR1 and CDR2 are PRHDT and FYEKMQ (reference sequence). The CDR3 sequence is CASRPTGINGYTF. The CDR3 DNA is TGTGCCAGCAGACCCACAGGGATAAATGGCTACACCTTC.